This T cell receptor beta chain was recovered during a study of CD8 T cells in ankylosing spondylitis. TCRdb re-analysed the 5' RACE reads in MiXCR, keeping a single row per CDR3 protein. The table shows about 96,000 distinct CDR3 sequences, with about 9.1% occurring only once. This clonotype was seen at least ten times. The antigen is unknown. General observations from the study: Some of the motif variants had earlier been found in reactive arthritis patients' fluid and blood. Matched synovial fluid from ankylosing spondylitis patients was reported to be enriched for disease-linked clones.

The CDR3 contains 14 residues. Per germline, CDR1 SGHKS and CDR2 YYEKEE (reference sequence). Trimming took 0 bases from V and 7 from J; bases not matched to a gene: 3. Sequenced material: blood, either unsorted or a sorted T cell fraction (not recorded which). The chain employs TRBV5-5 and TRBJ1-5; 8 nucleotides align to TRBD1. The source of this sequence is a male donor with ankylosing spondylitis or in good health (not recorded which). DNA of the CDR3: TGTGCCAGCAGCTTGGGGACAGGGATCCAGCCCCAGCATTTT. It yields the protein CASSLGTGIQPQHF.